The rows below give T cell receptor beta chains drawn from one sample of a study of technical replicates of blood from a handful of donors. This table comes from immunoSEQ multiplex PCR, and its TCRdb copy is limited to in-frame clones, with some not included. The repertoire includes under 85,000 clones, about 96% of them detected once, and over 0.2% sits in the top ten. The sequenced sample was T cells isolated from PBMCs. These receptors all stem from a human donor in good health. Each CDR3 is given with its conserved first and last residue. D genes are given only for firm matches. Where a row states a size, it is once, few, many or the class of an expanded clone; other rows omit it.

>-|-|TRBV18|16|TRBJ2-1
TGTGCCAGCTCGTACCGGGACTCGAGCTCCTACAATGAGCAGTTCTTC
CASSYRDSSSYNEQFF
>TRBD1|once|TRBV18|14|TRBJ1-5
TGTGCCAGCTCTCAAGACAGGGTGGGTCAGCCCCAGCATTTT
CASSQDRVGQPQHF
>TRBD2|-|TRBV19|18|TRBJ2-6
TGTGCCAGTAACGCACTAGCGGGAGTTTTATCTGGGGCCAACGTCCTGACTTTC
CASNALAGVLSGANVLTF
>TRBD2|-|TRBV30|16|TRBJ2-7
TGTGCCTGGAGTGAAATAAGCGGGGGGGCCCGGAACGAGCAGTACTTC
CAWSEISGGARNEQYF
>TRBD1|-|TRBV18|14|TRBJ1-1
TGTGCCAGCTCACCGAACAGGGGGAACACTGAAGCTTTCTTT
CASSPNRGNTEAFF
>-|once|TRBV29-1|15|TRBJ2-7
TGCAGCGTTGATTGGCGAGGCGGTGGCTCCTACGAGCAGTACTTC
CSVDWRGGGSYEQYF
>TRBD1|-|TRBV9|15|TRBJ2-7
TGTGCCAGCAGCGCAGCAGGGGGCGCGAATCACGAGCAGTACTTC
CASSAAGGANHEQYF
>TRBD1|-|TRBV25-1|12|TRBJ1-1
TGTGCCAGCAGTGAAAGGGACAGGGGAGCTTTCTTT
CASSERDRGAFF
>TRBD2|-|TRBV6-1|16|TRBJ2-1
TGTGCCAGCAGTGGGGGGACTAGCGGGAGAATGAATGAGCAGTTCTTC
CASSGGTSGRMNEQFF
>-|-|TRBV7-2|15|TRBJ2-2
TGTGCCAGCAGCTTAGGGCGGGACTCCGGCGGGGAGCTGTTTTTT
CASSLGRDSGGELFF
>TRBD1|once|TRBV19|17|TRBJ1-5
TGTGCCAGTAGTTCGGGACAGGGTATTTTGGCGGGTCAGCCCCAGCATTTT
CASSSGQGILAGQPQHF
>-|once|TRBV14|14|TRBJ1-1
TGTGCCAGCAGCCAAGTCCAGGGTATCACTGAAGCTTTCTTT
CASSQVQGITEAFF
>TRBD1|-|TRBV2|15|TRBJ1-5
TGTGCCAGCAGTGAGAGGACAGGGCCAAATCAGCCCCAGCATTTT
CASSERTGPNQPQHF
>-|-|TRBV7-2|15|TRBJ1-3
TGTGCCAGCAGCAGGAGGACAGTCGGCGGAAACACCATATATTTT
CASSRRTVGGNTIYF
>TRBD1|-|TRBV5-1|16|TRBJ2-7
TGCGCCAGCAGCTTGGCGGACAGGGGGCCATCCTACGAGCAGTACTTC
CASSLADRGPSYEQYF
>TRBD2|-|TRBV6-1|18|TRBJ2-3
TGTGCCAGCAGTGAGCTTTTCATTAGCGGGAGTTTTTCAGATACGCAGTATTTT
CASSELFISGSFSDTQYF
>-|-|TRBV7-6|13|TRBJ1-1
TGTGCCAGCAGCTTGACTCTGAACACTGAAGCTTTCTTT
CASSLTLNTEAFF
>TRBD2|-|TRBV4-1|14|TRBJ2-1
TGCGCCAGCAGCATTAGCGGGGGGGCCGATGAGCAGTTCTTC
CASSISGGADEQFF
>TRBD1|-|TRBV5-1|16|TRBJ2-1
TGCGCCAGCAGCTCTGGGACAGGGGGGACCTACAATGAGCAGTTCTTC
CASSSGTGGTYNEQFF
>-|-|TRBV5-4|15|TRBJ2-3
TGTGCCAGCAGCTTGGAAACGGGGAGCACAGATACGCAGTATTTT
CASSLETGSTDTQYF
>-|-|TRBV11-3|17|TRBJ2-3
TGTGCCAGCAGCTCCCCACTAGAGACTTCTAGCACAGATACGCAGTATTTT
CASSSPLETSSTDTQYF
>TRBD1|-|TRBV29-1|13|TRBJ1-1
TGCAGCGTGATGGGACAGGGAAACACTGAAGCTTTCTTT
CSVMGQGNTEAFF
>-|-|TRBV7-3|14|TRBJ1-1
TGTGCCAGCAGCTACGGGATCCAGAACACTGAAGCTTTCTTT
CASSYGIQNTEAFF
>-|-|TRBV2|16|TRBJ2-1
TGTGCCAGCACTCAGGAGACAGACAGCTCCTACAATGAGCAGTTCTTC
CASTQETDSSYNEQFF
>TRBD1|-|TRBV30|15|TRBJ2-7
TGTGCCTGGAGTCCGGGACAGGGGCGAGGCGGCGAGCAGTACTTC
CAWSPGQGRGGEQYF